The source of this T cell receptor beta chain is a study of blood T cells in healthy people across ages. Germline CDR1 reads MNHEY; CDR2 reads SVGAGI. The CDR3 has 13 residues. The germline V and J ends were trimmed by 2 bases and 2 bases, with 7 bases remaining between them. A sample-barcoded 5' primer and a J-beta primer mix were used in a second PCR of roughly 7 to 11 cycles. TCRdb processed the 5' RACE reads anew with MiXCR; each CDR3 protein has one entry. The repertoire consists of around 790,000 distinct CDR3 sequences, with about 42% occurring once and the leading ten covering approximately 20%.

Material: blood. This TCR was recovered from a man aged 55 to 69 in good health. This chain uses TRBV6-5 with TRBJ2-7; perhaps D is TRBD1 or TRBD2 (5 bases each). CDR3 DNA sequence: TGTGCCAGCAGTTACCAGGGACCCTACGAGCAGTACTTC. It translates to CASSYQGPYEQYF.